Following are 29 T cell receptor beta chains from one sample sequenced in a study of blood T cell repertoires in COVID-19. Generated by immunoSEQ multiplex PCR, the TCRdb table keeps only in-frame clones and is missing some. The table lists about 220,000 clones, around 81% of them singletons. The sequencing input was peripheral blood. All receptors come from a woman aged 55 to 70 with acute or convalescent COVID-19.

V and J are TRBV5-4 and TRBJ2-5; 7 bases line up with TRBD1. The CDR3 sequence is 14 residues long. Germline CDR1 is SGHNT and CDR2 is YYREEE (reference sequence). V dropped 1 base and J dropped 5; count of bases not matched to a gene: 5. CDR3 residues: CASSLWDRRETQYF. DNA for the CDR3: TGTGCCAGCAGCTTGTGGGACAGAAGGGAGACCCAGTACTTC.

The rearrangement links TRBV21-1 to TRBJ2-5; TRBD1, as called in the table, went unchecked against the DNA. TRBV21-1 is marked as a pseudogene. The CDR3 runs 16 residues. CDR3 sequence reads: CASSSWTGVKKETQYF. In DNA, the CDR3 is TGTGCCAGCAGCTCTTGGACAGGGGTTAAGAAAGAGACCCAGTACTTC.

The chain carries TRBV4-1 and TRBJ1-2, with D perhaps TRBD1 (6 bases). V was clipped by 0 bases and J by 8 bases, with 16 bases between them. This CDR3 has 15 amino acids. Germline loops: CDR1 MGHRA, CDR2 YSYEKL. In DNA form, the CDR3 reads TGCGCCAGCAGCCAAGACCAGAGGGGGACATTAGGCTACACCTTC. Its protein is CASSQDQRGTLGYTF.

The V call is TRBV12-3 or TRBV12-4, the J call TRBJ2-1; D not certain. The CDR3 extends over 13 amino acids. The V end was cut by 1 base, the J end by 6 bases, with 7 bases between. The CDR3 DNA is TGTGCCAGCAGTTTAGGGGCATTCAATGAGCAGTTCTTC. It codes for CASSLGAFNEQFF.

The chain joins TRBV5-1 to TRBJ2-2; D perhaps matches TRBD1 (6 bases). Trimming pared 0 bases from V and 5 bases from J, leaving 11 bases between. The CDR3 covers 15 residues. Germline CDR1 reads SGHRS; CDR2 reads YFSETQ. This CDR3 is CASSLGGPETGELFF. The DNA for the CDR3 is TGCGCCAGCAGCTTGGGGGGGCCAGAAACCGGGGAGCTGTTTTTT.

The sample holds a few counts of this clone. This chain joins TRBV5-4 and TRBJ2-7, with D possibly being TRBD1 (5 bases). Trimming took off 2 bases at V and 5 bases at J, with 14 bases between the two ends. From germline, CDR1 is SGHNT and CDR2 YYREEE (reference sequence). This CDR3 is built from 14 residues. The CDR3 is CASSLPETVDEQYF. In nucleotides, the CDR3 is TGTGCCAGCAGCTTACCGGAGACAGTCGACGAGCAGTACTTC.

The chain combines TRBV30 with TRBJ1-1, with D hard to call. V was shortened by 1 base and J by 11 bases, with 17 bases between the two germline ends. CDR1 and CDR2 from the germline V gene are GTSNPN and SVGIG (reference sequence). CDR3 size: 13 residues. CDR3 residues: CAWSERTTSEAFF. CDR3 DNA: TGTGCCTGGAGTGAGAGGACTACATCGGAGGCTTTCTTT.

This clone was detected only a few times. The CDR3 protein is CASSAQRNNSPLHF. CDR3 nucleotides: TGTGCCAGCAGCGCTCAGAGGAATAATTCACCCCTCCACTTT. The chain employs TRBV27 and TRBJ1-6; D ambiguous. The CDR3 covers 14 residues. Trimming cost V 6 bases and J 5 bases, with 11 bases left between them. Germline V gene data show CDR1 as MNHEY and CDR2 as SMNVEV (reference sequence).

The rearrangement links TRBV10-3 to TRBJ2-3, with D hard to call. Germline loops: CDR1 ENHRY, CDR2 SYGVKD. V dropped 9 bases and J dropped 2 bases, with 12 bases sitting between them. The CDR3 totals 13 residues. CDR3 protein: CAINSHVTDTQYF. CDR3 nucleotides: TGTGCCATTAACAGTCACGTCACAGATACGCAGTATTTT.

V and J are TRBV27 and TRBJ1-2, with D possibly TRBD1 on 6 matching bases. Germline V CDR1 and CDR2: MNHEY, SMNVEV (reference sequence). V lost 5 bases and J 4 bases, leaving 14 bases between the germline ends. The CDR3 contains 14 residues. Written as DNA, the CDR3 is TGTGCCAGCAGTCCAGGGGTGTGGGGCTATGGCTACACCTTC. Its translation is CASSPGVWGYGYTF.

The chain employs TRBV25-1 and TRBJ2-1, with 10 bases identical to TRBD2. The CDR3 totals 15 residues. In germline, CDR1 is MGHDK, CDR2 SYGVNS. The V and J ends lost 2 bases and 9 bases, in that order; junction bases with no gene match: 7. In DNA, the CDR3 is TGTGCCAGCAGTGAACCCGGGACTAGCGTGGGTGAGCAGTTCTTC. It is translated as CASSEPGTSVGEQFF.

The chain carries TRBV6-6 and TRBJ1-2; 9 bases fit TRBD1. CDR3 length equals 15 residues. Germline trimming cut 5 bases from V and 5 bases from J; bases unmatched to any gene: 9. Germline assignment: CDR1 MNHNY and CDR2 SVGAGI (reference sequence). CDR3 in DNA: TGTGCCAGCAGTACCCCACAGGGGGCGCGGTATGGCTACACCTTC. It encodes CASSTPQGARYGYTF.

The chain links TRBV5-4 to TRBJ2-1; D gene ambiguous. With 3 bases removed from V and 2 bases from J, the gap between germline ends came to 18 bases. CDR1 is SGHNT, CDR2 YYREEE, per germline (reference sequence). This CDR3 has 17 residues. The CDR3, as DNA: TGTGCCAGCAGCTCACCTGGTTCCGGTAGTACCTACAATGAGCAGTTCTTC. Its protein is CASSSPGSGSTYNEQFF.

The chain employs TRBV3-1 (or the pseudogene TRBV3-2) and TRBJ2-1; 12 bases are shared with TRBD2. This CDR3 spans 20 amino acids. CDR1 LGHDT and CDR2 YNNKEL come from the germline V gene (reference sequence). The junction had 14 bases not matched to a gene; V was cut back by 0 bases and J by 5 bases. CDR3 region: CASSQEGASGGAFFDNEQFF. The CDR3 nucleotides read TGTGCCAGCAGCCAAGAAGGAGCTAGCGGGGGGGCCTTCTTCGACAATGAGCAGTTCTTC.

The chain joins TRBV24-1 to TRBJ2-5; TRBD2 matches 7 bases. The CDR3 is made up of 15 amino acids. CDR1 is KGHDR, CDR2 SFDVKD, per germline. V lost 3 bases and J lost 5; bases outside the gene matches: 8. The CDR3 DNA reads as TGTGCCACCAGTGATCGGCGGGGGTTTGATGAGACCCAGTACTTC. Translating it yields CATSDRRGFDETQYF.

Concerning this clone itself: Other nucleotide sequences from this sample produce the same CDR3. The V and J genes are TRBV19 and TRBJ2-2; 7 bases align to TRBD1. CDR1 and CDR2 from the germline V gene are LNHDA and SQIVND (reference sequence). The CDR3 has 14 residues. V shed 7 bases, J shed 0 bases, and the junction held 2 bases outside the gene matches. The CDR3 spells CASTDRANTGELFF. In DNA, the CDR3 is TGTGCCAGTACTGACAGGGCGAACACCGGGGAGCTGTTTTTT.

The chain links TRBV28 to TRBJ1-4; possible D gene TRBD1, 6 bases. The CDR3 length is 14 residues. The germline V gene encodes CDR1 MDHEN and CDR2 SYDVKM. The V and J ends lost 6 bases and 7 bases respectively, with 15 bases between them. CDR3 sequence reads: CASRGGGQSEKLFF. The CDR3 nucleotides read TGTGCCAGCAGAGGGGGAGGGCAGAGTGAAAAACTGTTTTTT.

This chain connects TRBV7-9 to TRBJ2-2; 8 bases align to TRBD2. Trimming took 1 base from V and 4 from J; bases not matched to a gene: 11. Germline values: CDR1 SEHNR, CDR2 FQNEAQ (reference sequence). This CDR3 is built from 18 residues. CDR3 coding DNA: TGTGCCAGCAGCTTAGACCTTCAACGGGGGGGCCGCACCGGGGAGCTGTTTTTT. This codes for CASSLDLQRGGRTGELFF.

Comments on this clone: This CDR3 is also generated by other DNA sequences in the sample. The J gene is TRBJ2-1, the V gene TRBV28; no clear D gene. Per the germline V gene, CDR1 is MDHEN and CDR2 is SYDVKM. Trimming cost V 7 bases and J 4 bases, with 5 bases left between them. This CDR3 contains 11 residues. CDR3 sequence reads: CASTTYNEQFF. The CDR3, as DNA: TGTGCCAGCACCACTTACAATGAGCAGTTCTTC. The variable domain in full, with the rest retrieved from reference TRBV28 and TRBJ2-1, is DVKVTQSSRYLVKRTGEKVFLECVQDMDHENMFWYRQDPGLGLRLIYFSYDVKMKEKGDIPEGYSVSREKKERFSLILESASTNQTSMYLCASTTYNEQFFGPGTRLTVL.

This clone was counted between two and nine times. V and J are TRBV7-9 and TRBJ1-2; no definite D call. Germline values: CDR1 SEHNR, CDR2 FQNEAQ (reference sequence). This CDR3 has 14 amino acids. The V end lost 4 bases, the J end lost 4 bases, and 13 bases lay between the germline ends. Here the CDR3 DNA reads TGTGCCAGCAGCTCCGCAGGTGTCGGCTATGGCTACACCTTC. It is translated as CASSSAGVGYGYTF.

J is TRBJ1-6 and V is TRBV13; TRBD1 matches 9 bases. V lost 2 bases to trimming and J lost 7 bases; unmatched junction nucleotides: 6. Germline CDR1 is PRHDT and CDR2 is FYEKMQ (reference sequence). The CDR3 runs 16 residues. The CDR3 protein is CASSLSTGGLNSPLHF. In DNA, the CDR3 is TGTGCCAGCAGCTTATCTACAGGGGGCTTGAATTCACCCCTCCACTTT.

The rearrangement links TRBV4-1 to TRBJ1-1; TRBD1 matches at 10 bases. Germline CDR1 is MGHRA and CDR2 is YSYEKL. The J segment lost 0 bases and the V segment lost 1 base, leaving 5 bases of the junction unmatched. The CDR3 length is 17 residues. The CDR3 DNA follows: TGCGCCAGCAGCCAAGCATCCGGGACAGGGGTGAACACTGAAGCTTTCTTT. This translates into CASSQASGTGVNTEAFF.

This clone was seen once. CDR3 in DNA: TGTGCCTGGACCGGGGGGGCCCGAGATACGCAGTATTTT. It is translated as CAWTGGARDTQYF. This chain links TRBV30 with TRBJ2-3; TRBD2 matches 8 bases. Germline assignment: CDR1 GTSNPN and CDR2 SVGIG (reference sequence). The CDR3 runs to 13 residues. The trim removed 4 bases at V and 5 bases at J, leaving 5 bases unmatched. Using reference TRBV30 and TRBJ2-3 for the parts outside the CDR3, the full variable domain is SQTIHQWPATLVQPVGSPLSLECTVEGTSNPNLYWYRQAAGRGLQLLFYSVGIGQISSEVPQNLSASRPQDRQFILSSKKLLLSDSGFYLCAWTGGARDTQYFGPGTRLTVL.

CDR3 region: CASAPMTGVGETQYF. CDR3 nucleotides: TGTGCCAGCGCTCCGATGACTGGTGTCGGAGAGACCCAGTACTTC. V usage is TRBV11-1 and J usage is TRBJ2-5; D is undetermined. CDR1 SGHAT and CDR2 FQDESV come from the germline V gene (reference sequence). V lost 8 bases to trimming and J lost 4 bases, with 20 bases between them. This CDR3 region has 15 residues.

V and J are TRBV10-3 and TRBJ1-2; D unresolved. Trimming took 4 bases from V and 6 from J, leaving 6 bases between them. Per germline, CDR1 ENHRY and CDR2 SYGVKD. The CDR3 contains 11 residues. CDR3 bases: TGTGCCATCAGTGTGAGGGATGGCTACACCTTC. Encoded protein: CAISVRDGYTF.

The gene calls are TRBV10-2 and TRBJ2-2; 12 positions match TRBD2. This CDR3 comprises 16 residues. V lost 6 bases and J lost 4; bases outside the gene matches: 6. The germline V gene has CDR1 WSHSY and CDR2 SAAADI. This chain's CDR3 is CASSGLAGGSTGELFF. The CDR3 DNA is TGCGCCAGCAGCGGCCTAGCGGGGGGGAGCACCGGGGAGCTGTTTTTT.

This clone has only one observation. This chain links TRBV5-8 with TRBJ1-4, with D perhaps matching TRBD1 (5 bases). V dropped 0 bases and J dropped 0 bases, with 12 bases sitting between them. The V gene's germline CDR1 is SGHTS and CDR2 YDEGEE. The CDR3 loop spans 17 amino acids. CDR3 sequence reads: CASSLARLTATNEKLFF. The CDR3 DNA reads as TGTGCCAGCAGCTTGGCTCGTTTGACAGCAACTAATGAAAAACTGTTTTTT.

J is TRBJ2-2 and V is TRBV5-4; TRBD2 is a possible D gene (5 bases). Looked up from germline, CDR1 is SGHNT and CDR2 is YYREEE (reference sequence). There are 13 residues in the CDR3. Trimming took 5 bases from V and 7 from J, leaving 12 bases between them. The CDR3 is CASRLTRDGELFF. DNA of the CDR3: TGTGCCAGCAGATTAACACGGGACGGGGAGCTGTTTTTT.

V is TRBV12-3 or TRBV12-4 and J is TRBJ2-3; D remains ambiguous. CDR3 length equals 12 residues. The ends were cut back, 5 bases at V and 4 bases at J, with 7 bases in the middle. The CDR3 region is CASSPPADTQYF. The CDR3 bases are TGTGCCAGCAGTCCTCCAGCAGATACGCAGTATTTT.